Following are 14 T cell receptor beta chains from one sample sequenced in a study of cytomegalovirus exposure and HLA in healthy donors. Primers included in the PCR were 60 Vbeta and 13 Jbeta primers. Sequenced by immunoSEQ multiplex PCR; TCRdb stores in-frame clones only, minus some. The sample contains fewer than 200,000 clones, roughly 80% of which appear only once. The specimen was PBMCs. These TCRs come from a woman aged 45 to 65 in good health and CMV-seropositive.

This rearrangement joins TRBV5-4 to TRBJ1-2; possibly TRBD1 for D (6 bases). Germline CDR1 and CDR2: SGHNT and YYREEE (reference sequence). The V and J ends lost 5 bases and 7 bases respectively, with 18 bases between them. The CDR3 consists of 14 residues. CDR3 sequence (DNA): TGTGCCAGCAGGGTGGCAGGGGTTAAGGGTGGCTACACCTTC. This sequence encodes CASRVAGVKGGYTF.

This chain connects TRBV4-1 to TRBJ2-1; TRBD2 agrees at 9 bases. Trimming cost V 10 bases and J 0 bases; bases outside gene matches: 10. The CDR3 is 16 residues long. Germline CDR1 reads MGHRA; CDR2 reads YSYEKL. The chain's CDR3 is CATRPLAGSSYNEQFF. The CDR3 DNA reads as TGCGCCACCAGACCTCTAGCGGGGAGCTCCTACAATGAGCAGTTCTTC.

The table lists this clone with a count of one. The rearrangement links TRBV5-1 to TRBJ2-2; D remains unclear. This CDR3 region has 15 residues. From germline, CDR1 is SGHRS and CDR2 YFSETQ. Trimming shortened V by 0 bases and J by 5 bases, and 11 bases separated the two germline ends. The CDR3 sequence is CASSLGFQETGELFF. DNA for the CDR3: TGCGCCAGCAGCTTGGGGTTCCAGGAAACCGGGGAGCTGTTTTTT.

The genes are TRBV5-1 and TRBJ1-1; D might be TRBD1 (5 bases). Trimming stripped 0 bases from V and 1 base from J, with 7 bases between. This CDR3 comprises 14 residues. Germline assignment: CDR1 SGHRS and CDR2 YFSETQ. CDR3 coding DNA: TGCGCCAGCAGCTTGGCAGGGTGGAACACTGAAGCTTTCTTT. Translated, it gives CASSLAGWNTEAFF. The full variable domain, with the rest looked up from reference TRBV5-1 and TRBJ1-1, is KAGVTQTPRYLIKTRGQQVTLSCSPISGHRSVSWYQQTPGQGLQFLFEYFSETQRNKGNFPGRFSGRQFSNSRSEMNVSTLELGDSALYLCASSLAGWNTEAFFGQGTRLTVV.

This clone was recorded only once. The V call is TRBV27, the J call TRBJ2-1; the match to TRBD2 covers 9 bases. After removal of 5 bases from V and 9 bases from J, the junction contained 17 bases not matched to a gene. Germline lookup yields CDR1 MNHEY and CDR2 SMNVEV (reference sequence). This CDR3 is 17 amino acids long. This CDR3 is CASSPNVASGIISEQFF. The CDR3 DNA sequence: TGTGCCAGCAGTCCAAACGTAGCTAGCGGGATAATCAGTGAGCAGTTCTTC.

The rearrangement joins TRBV20-1 to TRBJ1-1, with unresolved D. Germline assignment: CDR1 DFQATT and CDR2 SNEGSKA (reference sequence). The length of the CDR3 is 9 residues. This CDR3 reads CSLVAEAFF. CDR3 nucleotides: TGCAGCCTAGTTGCTGAAGCTTTCTTT.

The chain carries TRBV11-3 and TRBJ1-3, with no clear D. The ends were cut back, 1 base at V and 2 bases at J, with 6 bases in the middle. The CDR3 is 14 amino acids. Per germline, CDR1 SGHNT and CDR2 YENEEA. Here the CDR3 reads CASSLGGAGNTIYF. The CDR3 DNA is TGTGCCAGCAGCTTAGGTGGAGCTGGAAACACCATATATTTT.

This chain uses TRBV29-1 with TRBJ2-7; a weak D match, TRBD1 (7 bases). CDR3 length equals 14 residues. Germline CDR1 reads SQVTM; CDR2 reads ANQGSEA. V lost 3 bases, J lost 0 bases, and 12 bases lay in between. CDR3 DNA sequence: TGCAGCGTTGATCCGGGGGACAGCTCCTACGAGCAGTACTTC. As protein: CSVDPGDSSYEQYF.

J is TRBJ2-5 and V is TRBV5-1, with D possibly matching TRBD1 (6 bases). This CDR3 has 13 amino acids. V shed 2 bases and J shed 3 bases, with 8 bases lying between them. Germline lookup yields CDR1 SGHRS and CDR2 YFSETQ. The DNA for the CDR3 is TGCGCCAGCAGCTTTAGGACAGAAGAGACCCAGTACTTC. This encodes CASSFRTEETQYF.

The chain carries TRBV10-3 and TRBJ2-7, with 8 bases aligning to TRBD1. CDR3 size: 13 residues. Germline V gene lookup returns CDR1 ENHRY and CDR2 SYGVKD. V gave up 6 bases and J gave up 5 bases; unmatched junction bases: 6. The CDR3, as DNA: TGTGCCATCAGAAAAGGACAGGGTGACGAGCAGTACTTC. Translation: CAIRKGQGDEQYF.

This clone was seen more than once but under ten times. This chain joins TRBV11-3 and TRBJ1-3; D is uncertain. Germline V gene lookup returns CDR1 SGHNT and CDR2 YENEEA. The CDR3 totals 15 residues. Trimming took 0 bases from V and 0 from J, leaving 6 bases between them. The CDR3 reads CASSLEGSSGNTIYF. The CDR3 nucleotides read TGTGCCAGCAGCTTAGAGGGCTCCTCTGGAAACACCATATATTTT. The whole variable domain, filled in from reference TRBV11-3 and TRBJ1-3, reads EAGVVQSPRYKIIEKKQPVAFWCNPISGHNTLYWYLQNLGQGPELLIRYENEEAVDDSQLPKDRFSAERLKGVDSTLKIQPAELGDSAVYLCASSLEGSSGNTIYFGEGSWLTVV.

The CDR3 coding sequence is TGTGCCAGCAGCCGACCAGGGGGCCAGGAGGGCTACACCTTC. Translation: CASSRPGGQEGYTF. The genes are TRBV7-9 and TRBJ1-2, with 8 bases matching TRBD1. Trimming removed 5 bases from V and 8 bases from J; junction bases left unmatched: 10. Germline lookup yields CDR1 SEHNR and CDR2 FQNEAQ (reference sequence). This CDR3 comprises 14 residues. Full variable domain (rest looked up from reference TRBV7-9 and TRBJ1-2): DTGVSQNPRHKITKRGQNVTFRCDPISEHNRLYWYRQTLGQGPEFLTYFQNEAQLEKSRLLSDRFSAERPKGSFSTLEIQRTEQGDSAMYLCASSRPGGQEGYTFGSGTRLTVV.

The V call is TRBV28, the J call TRBJ1-5; TRBD1 agrees at 12 bases. The CDR3 consists of 14 residues. Trimming removed 6 bases from V and 6 bases from J; junction bases left unmatched: 3. Germline lookup yields CDR1 MDHEN and CDR2 SYDVKM. The CDR3, as DNA: TGTGCCAGCAGGGGGGGACAGGGGGCTCAGCCCCAGCATTTT. This sequence encodes CASRGGQGAQPQHF.

The V and J genes are TRBV28 and TRBJ1-1; D gene uncertain. The CDR3 spans 14 residues. Trimming took off 9 bases at V and 2 bases at J, with 16 bases between the two ends. CDR1 is MDHEN and CDR2 is SYDVKM in the germline V gene. This chain's CDR3 is CASKLGDFNTEAFF. In DNA form, the CDR3 reads TGTGCCAGTAAACTCGGAGACTTTAACACTGAAGCTTTCTTT.